The 28 T cell receptor beta chains presented below share a single source sample, sequenced in a study of blood T cells in healthy people across ages. Next came a second PCR, run for about 6 to 12 cycles, which used a sample-barcoded 5' primer along with a J-beta primer mix. TCRdb passed the 5' RACE reads through MiXCR, listing each CDR3 protein once. This sample has roughly 500,000 distinct CDR3 sequences, with 25% to 30% found just once. The sequenced sample consisted of blood. Every receptor here comes from a woman aged 70-85 years in good health.

The chain has TRBV20-1 and TRBJ2-3; 7 nucleotides line up with TRBD2. The CDR3 loop spans 15 amino acids. In germline, CDR1 is DFQATT, CDR2 SNEGSKA (reference sequence). J lost 8 bases, V lost 0 bases, and 11 bases had no gene match. CDR3 residues: CSARDPRGDGGTQYF. CDR3 in DNA: TGCAGTGCTAGAGACCCTCGGGGGGACGGAGGTACGCAGTATTTT.

This clonotype turned up a few times. The chain recombines TRBV7-3 with TRBJ1-1; 8 positions match TRBD1. CDR1 and CDR2 (germline): SGHTA, FQGTGA. There are 14 residues in the CDR3. Trimming removed 5 bases from V and 1 base from J; junction bases left unmatched: 3. The chain's CDR3 is CASSPTGGNTEAFF. The DNA of the CDR3 is TGTGCCAGCAGCCCTACAGGGGGGAACACTGAAGCTTTCTTT.

The sample holds a few counts of this clonotype. The rearrangement links TRBV7-2 to TRBJ1-2; D gene uncertain. Germline lookup yields CDR1 SGHTA and CDR2 FQGNSA. Trimming cost V 6 bases and J 0 bases, with 8 bases left between them. This CDR3 comprises 13 residues. CDR3 amino acids: CASRPIANYGYTF. The DNA for the CDR3 is TGTGCCAGCAGACCTATCGCTAACTATGGCTACACCTTC.

The rearrangement joins TRBV20-1 to TRBJ2-5; the D gene is possibly TRBD2 (5 bases). CDR1 and CDR2 from the germline V gene are DFQATT and SNEGSKA (reference sequence). The CDR3 loop spans 12 amino acids. V was pared by 2 bases and J by 5 bases, with 9 bases between. This chain's CDR3 is CSARTERETQYF. DNA for the CDR3: TGCAGTGCTAGAACGGAGCGGGAGACCCAGTACTTC.

The V and J genes are TRBV9 and TRBJ2-5, with TRBD2 as a possible D gene (5 bases). The assigned J gene may be wrong: the sequence end matches TRBJ2-1 better. This CDR3 has 15 amino acids. Germline values: CDR1 SGDLS, CDR2 YYNGEE. CDR3 loop: CASSPSRLSHNEQFF. The DNA of the CDR3 is TGTGCCAGCAGCCCATCGCGACTAAGCCACAATGAGCAGTTCTTC.

This chain connects TRBV5-5 to TRBJ2-1, with TRBD2 matching 11 bases. There are 16 residues in the CDR3. CDR1 and CDR2 from the germline V gene are SGHKS and YYEKEE (reference sequence). V was clipped by 3 bases and J by 5 bases; unmatched bases: 7. The CDR3 nucleotides read TGTGCCAGCAGCTATATGGGACTAGCGGTGGACAATGAGCAGTTCTTC. As protein: CASSYMGLAVDNEQFF.

The genes are TRBV6-6 and TRBJ1-1, with a tentative D call TRBD1 (6 bases). Germline V gene data show CDR1 as MNHNY and CDR2 as SVGAGI (reference sequence). The V gene lost 2 bases and the J gene lost 1 base, with 11 bases spanning the gap. This CDR3 is built from 15 residues. As DNA, the CDR3 is TGTGCCAGCAGTTACGCGACAGGCCCGAACACTGAAGCTTTCTTT. Translated: CASSYATGPNTEAFF.

The chain carries TRBV10-3 and TRBJ2-4; D is perhaps TRBD1 (5 bases). V lost 2 bases and J 0 bases, leaving 11 bases between the germline ends. This CDR3 has 16 residues. Germline V gene data show CDR1 as ENHRY and CDR2 as SYGVKD. The CDR3 nucleotides read TGTGCCATCAGTGAGCCCGATCAGGGAGCCAAAAACATTCAGTACTTC. This translates into CAISEPDQGAKNIQYF.

The CDR3 nucleotides are TGCAGTGCAAGACCCGGGACATTTAACTATGGCTACACCTTC. The encoded protein is CSARPGTFNYGYTF. This sequence joins TRBV20-1 and TRBJ1-2; possibly TRBD1 for D (6 bases). Germline CDR1 and CDR2: DFQATT and SNEGSKA (reference sequence). V shed 6 bases and J shed 1 base, with 15 bases lying between them. The CDR3 covers 14 residues.

The table lists this clonotype with a few counts. The chain carries TRBV24-1 and TRBJ2-1; 9 bases map to TRBD2. Trimming cost V 4 bases and J 10 bases; bases outside gene matches: 10. The CDR3 sequence is 15 residues long. Germline assignment: CDR1 KGHDR and CDR2 SFDVKD. The CDR3 reads CATSDSQGLASEQFF. DNA for the CDR3: TGTGCCACCAGTGACTCCCAGGGACTAGCCTCCGAGCAGTTCTTC.

This clonotype was seen many times. The chain carries TRBV7-2 and TRBJ2-7; D not resolved. Germline values: CDR1 SGHTA, CDR2 FQGNSA. The V end was cut by 1 base, the J end by 2 bases, with 9 bases between. The length of the CDR3 is 14 residues. CDR3 sequence (DNA): TGTGCCAGCAGCTTAGAAAGGTGGGCCTACGAGCAGTACTTC. Its translation is CASSLERWAYEQYF.

This chain links TRBV20-1 with TRBJ1-5; 9 nucleotides match TRBD1. The CDR3 is 14 residues long. The germline gives CDR1 DFQATT, CDR2 SNEGSKA (reference sequence). V trimming: 5 bases; J trimming: 1 base; junction bases outside the gene matches: 3. The CDR3 DNA reads TGCAGTGCTCCGACAGGGGGGAGCAATCAGCCCCAGCATTTT. This encodes CSAPTGGSNQPQHF.

At least ten counts were recorded for this clonotype. The chain has TRBV3-1 and TRBJ1-1; tentative D call: TRBD1 (5 bases). CDR1 is LGHDT and CDR2 is YNNKEL in the germline V gene (reference sequence). CDR3 length: 16 residues. Trimming left V 3 bases short and J 11 bases short, with 25 bases between. The CDR3 DNA sequence: TGTGCCAGCAGCCACCACGGACGCTCGGAATTTCAGGGTGCTTTCTTT. The encoded protein is CASSHHGRSEFQGAFF.

The CDR3 DNA follows: TGTGCCAGCAGCTTCTGGGGTACGAACACCGGGGAGCTGTTTTTT. Translated, it gives CASSFWGTNTGELFF. The chain uses TRBV7-9 and TRBJ2-2; D is uncertain. The CDR3 loop spans 15 amino acids. The V gene's germline CDR1 is SEHNR and CDR2 FQNEAQ (reference sequence). Deletions cut 3 bases from V and 0 bases from J, with 8 bases between.

The chain recombines TRBV5-1 with TRBJ2-2; TRBD1 is a possible D gene (6 bases). Germline values: CDR1 SGHRS, CDR2 YFSETQ. The ends were cut back, 1 base at V and 1 base at J, with 11 bases in the middle. The CDR3 loop spans 16 amino acids. The CDR3 bases are TGCGCCAGCAGCTTGACCGGGACAAGGAACACCGGGGAGCTGTTTTTT. Encoded protein: CASSLTGTRNTGELFF.

The count of this clonotype is one. An end of the junction does not agree with germline; a read error may underlie this. The V call is TRBV7-2, the J call TRBJ1-5; 11 bases are a match to TRBD1. CDR1 is SGHTA and CDR2 is FQGNSA in the germline V gene. The CDR3 covers 15 residues. In DNA form, the CDR3 reads TGTGCCAGCAGCTCCACGGGACAGGGGGAACAGCCCCAGCGTTTT. It is translated as CASSSTGQGEQPQRF.

This clonotype occurred a few times. The chain joins TRBV6-5 to TRBJ2-7, with TRBD1 identical over 10 bases. V was clipped by 0 bases and J by 7 bases; unmatched bases: 9. The CDR3 length is 16 residues. Germline V lookup: CDR1 MNHEY, CDR2 SVGAGI. In nucleotides, the CDR3 is TGTGCCAGCAGTTACTCCTGGACAGGGGGGGTTGGAGAGCAGTACTTC. Translation: CASSYSWTGGVGEQYF.

V gene TRBV7-2 combines with J gene TRBJ1-1, with D perhaps matching TRBD1 (6 bases). This CDR3 is built from 15 residues. Germline-derived CDR1 and CDR2 are SGHTA and FQGNSA. Deletions cut 1 base from V and 5 bases from J, with 14 bases between. The CDR3 region has the DNA TGTGCCAGCAGCTTAGTAAAGTTGGGGGCAACTGAAGCTTTCTTT. It is translated as CASSLVKLGATEAFF.

This clonotype has just one count. J is TRBJ2-3 and V is TRBV12-3 or TRBV12-4, with 9 bases matching TRBD2. The V gene end was trimmed by 8 bases and the J gene end by 4 bases; junction bases not matched to a gene: 13. This CDR3 region has 16 residues. This chain's CDR3 is CASGIGGGGFADTQYF. The CDR3 nucleotides are TGTGCCAGCGGGATCGGCGGGGGGGGTTTTGCAGATACGCAGTATTTT.

This clonotype has just a few counts. The J gene is TRBJ2-1, the V gene TRBV4-2; either TRBD1 or TRBD2 may fit D (6 bases each). Germline V gives CDR1 LGHNA, CDR2 YNFKEQ. This CDR3 is 16 amino acids long. V was trimmed by 2 bases and J by 2 bases, leaving 13 bases between them. CDR3 bases: TGTGCCAGCAGCCAAACCGGGGGCTCACCCTACAATGAGCAGTTCTTC. Protein sequence: CASSQTGGSPYNEQFF.

This clonotype was detected a few times. This rearrangement joins TRBV30 to TRBJ2-3, with 11 positions matching TRBD2. The germline V gene encodes CDR1 GTSNPN and CDR2 SVGIG (reference sequence). The CDR3 sequence is 16 residues long. J lost 5 bases, V lost 1 base, and 8 bases had no gene match. The CDR3 nucleotides are TGTGCCTGGAGTGAATTAGCGGGGGGGCCAAGAGATACGCAGTATTTT. Residues: CAWSELAGGPRDTQYF.

This chain joins TRBV7-2 and TRBJ2-1; no clear D. CDR3 length equals 13 residues. Trimming left V 1 base short and J 10 bases short, with 11 bases between. The germline V gene encodes CDR1 SGHTA and CDR2 FQGNSA. The CDR3, as DNA: TGTGCCAGCAGCTTAGTTCTTTGGACGGAGCAGTTCTTC. As protein: CASSLVLWTEQFF.

This clonotype was observed many times. J is TRBJ1-5 and V is TRBV21-1; the table names TRBD1, a call not compared with the DNA. TRBV21-1 is assigned pseudogene status. This CDR3 is 15 amino acids long. The DNA for the CDR3 is TGTGCCAGCAGGCACGGGACGCCCCCCGATCAGCCCCAGCATTTT. Translating gives CASRHGTPPDQPQHF.

This clonotype has a handful of counts. A junction end diverges from the germline sequence, so it may reflect a read error. The chain uses TRBV29-1 and TRBJ2-5, with D possibly being TRBD1 (6 bases). CDR1 is SQVTM, CDR2 ANQGSEA, per germline. This CDR3 is 12 amino acids long. CDR3 in amino acids: CSIERTEETQYF. CDR3 DNA: TGCAGCATTGAAAGGACAGAAGAGACCCAGTACTTC.

In this sample, this clonotype turned up a few times. The chain recombines TRBV4-3 with TRBJ2-7; 8 bases fit TRBD1. This CDR3 region has 16 residues. V lost 0 bases and J lost 5; bases outside the gene matches: 9. Per the germline V gene, CDR1 is LGHNA and CDR2 is YSLEER. CDR3: CASSQDLAGGKDEQYF. The CDR3 DNA reads as TGCGCCAGCAGCCAAGATTTGGCAGGGGGCAAGGACGAGCAGTACTTC.

This chain joins TRBV20-1 and TRBJ2-1, with D maybe TRBD2 (6 bases). The V gene lost 1 base and the J gene lost 7 bases, with 14 bases spanning the gap. Germline CDR1 and CDR2: DFQATT and SNEGSKA (reference sequence). The CDR3 spans 14 residues. The CDR3 nucleotides are TGCAGTGCTAGAGGCGGGGAAATTTGGAATGAGCAGTTCTTC. It codes for CSARGGEIWNEQFF.

The rearrangement joins TRBV7-2 to TRBJ2-3, with D hard to call. Germline V gives CDR1 SGHTA, CDR2 FQGNSA. The V gene lost 2 bases and the J gene lost 0 bases, with 9 bases spanning the gap. The CDR3 length is 15 residues. The CDR3 sequence is CASSLYRRSTDTQYF. As DNA, the CDR3 is TGTGCCAGCAGCTTATACCGGCGTAGCACAGATACGCAGTATTTT.

The gene calls are TRBV20-1 and TRBJ2-3; D might be TRBD2 (5 bases). The length of the CDR3 is 15 residues. Germline CDR1 DFQATT, CDR2 SNEGSKA (reference sequence). Trimming removed 4 bases from V and 6 bases from J, with 20 bases in between. CDR3 loop: CSATRGRPRRDTQYF. The CDR3 coding sequence is TGCAGTGCTACGCGTGGGCGGCCACGGAGGGATACGCAGTATTTT.